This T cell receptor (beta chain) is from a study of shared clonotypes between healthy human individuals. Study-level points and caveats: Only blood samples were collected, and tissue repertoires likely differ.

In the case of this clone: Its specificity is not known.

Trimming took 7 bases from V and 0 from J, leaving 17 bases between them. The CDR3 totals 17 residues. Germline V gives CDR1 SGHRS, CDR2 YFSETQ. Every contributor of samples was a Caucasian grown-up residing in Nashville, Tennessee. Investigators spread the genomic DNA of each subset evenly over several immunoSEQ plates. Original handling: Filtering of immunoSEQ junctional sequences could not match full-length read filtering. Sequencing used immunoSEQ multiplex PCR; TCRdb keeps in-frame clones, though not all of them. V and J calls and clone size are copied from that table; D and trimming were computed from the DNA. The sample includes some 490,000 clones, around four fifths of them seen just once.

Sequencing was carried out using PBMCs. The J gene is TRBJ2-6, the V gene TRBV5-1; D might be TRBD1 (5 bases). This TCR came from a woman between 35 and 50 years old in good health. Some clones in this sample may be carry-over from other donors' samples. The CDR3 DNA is TGCGCCAGCTCCAGGGTAGGGTCCGGCTCTGGGGCCAACGTCCTGACTTTC. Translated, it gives CASSRVGSGSGANVLTF. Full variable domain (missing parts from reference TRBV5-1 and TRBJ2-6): KAGVTQTPRYLIKTRGQQVTLSCSPISGHRSVSWYQQTPGQGLQFLFEYFSETQRNKGNFPGRFSGRQFSNSRSEMNVSTLELGDSALYLCASSRVGSGSGANVLTFGAGSRLTVL.